In this sample, the clone carrying this TCR beta chain turned up a few times. Its antigen is not identified. Germline lookup yields CDR1 LNHDA and CDR2 SQIVND (reference sequence). Trimming took off 2 bases at V and 7 bases at J, with 11 bases between the two ends. This CDR3 is built from 13 residues. The sample originates from a study of metastatic and nonmetastatic thyroid tumors. The overall study: Malignant thyroid and benign thyroid patients provided blood and tumor or nodule tissue whose repertoires were compared.

Study-level findings and limits: Across blood and tumor, TCR beta diversity in malignant thyroid tumors was reportedly significantly higher than in benign nodules.

Original handling: Construction of a distant-metastasis classifier for papillary thyroid cancer relied on CDR3 differences across clinicopathological groups. Via MiXCR, TCRdb re-called the PCR reads. These V and J calls originate from TCRdb's pipeline instead of the authors' own analysis. This sample has around 30,000 clones, with about a fifth found just once. No treatment of any kind had been given to any patient before thyroid surgery. This receptor was identified in a male donor with papillary thyroid cancer or a benign thyroid nodule (not recorded which). Some clones in this sample may be carry-over from other donors' samples. Sequenced input: tumor tissue. This chain links TRBV19 with TRBJ1-1, with D possibly TRBD1 on 6 matching bases. CDR3 residues: CASSINRASEAFF. In DNA form, the CDR3 reads TGTGCCAGTAGTATAAACAGGGCAAGTGAAGCTTTCTTT.